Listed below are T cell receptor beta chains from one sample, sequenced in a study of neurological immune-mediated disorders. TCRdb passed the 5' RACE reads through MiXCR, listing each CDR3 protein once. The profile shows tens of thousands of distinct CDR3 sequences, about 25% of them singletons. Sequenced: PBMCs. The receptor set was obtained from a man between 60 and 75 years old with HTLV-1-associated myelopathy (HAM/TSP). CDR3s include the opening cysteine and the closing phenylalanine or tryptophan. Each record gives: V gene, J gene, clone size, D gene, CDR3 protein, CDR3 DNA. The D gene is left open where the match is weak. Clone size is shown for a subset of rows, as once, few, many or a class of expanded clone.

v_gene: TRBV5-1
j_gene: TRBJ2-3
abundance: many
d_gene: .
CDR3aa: CASSNEPQDTQYF
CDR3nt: TGCGCCAGCAGCAATGAACCCCAAGATACGCAGTATTTT

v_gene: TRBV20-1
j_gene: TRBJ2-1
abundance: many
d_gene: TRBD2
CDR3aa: CSARTFGRGSSYNEQFF
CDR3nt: TGCAGTGCTAGAACATTCGGGCGGGGGAGCTCCTACAATGAGCAGTTCTTC

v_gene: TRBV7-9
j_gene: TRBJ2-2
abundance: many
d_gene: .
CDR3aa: CASSLGSLGPNTGELFF
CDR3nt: TGTGCCAGCAGCTTGGGATCTCTTGGACCTAACACCGGGGAGCTGTTTTTT

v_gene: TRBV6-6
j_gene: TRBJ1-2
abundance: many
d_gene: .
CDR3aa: CASSPPRAGLRSGYTF
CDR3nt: TGTGCCAGCAGCCCACCCCGAGCGGGCCTCAGGAGTGGCTACACCTTC

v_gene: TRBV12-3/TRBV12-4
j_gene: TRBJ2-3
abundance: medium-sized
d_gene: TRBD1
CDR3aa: CASRTGTETDTQYF
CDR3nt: TGTGCCAGTCGAACCGGGACAGAGACAGATACGCAGTATTTT

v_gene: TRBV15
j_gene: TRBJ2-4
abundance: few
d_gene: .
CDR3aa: CATSREWNIQYF
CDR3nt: TGTGCCACCAGCAGAGAGTGGAACATTCAGTACTTC

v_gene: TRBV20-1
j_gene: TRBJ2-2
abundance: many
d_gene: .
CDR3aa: CSAAGGLVAPNTGELFF
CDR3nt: TGCAGTGCGGCAGGTGGTTTAGTAGCGCCTAACACCGGGGAGCTGTTTTTT

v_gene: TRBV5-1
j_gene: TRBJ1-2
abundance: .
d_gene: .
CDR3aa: CASRAENYGYTF
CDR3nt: TGCGCCAGCAGGGCAGAGAACTATGGCTACACCTTC

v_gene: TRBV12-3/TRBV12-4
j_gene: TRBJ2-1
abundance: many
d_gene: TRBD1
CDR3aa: CASSTQGALFGEQFF
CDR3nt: TGTGCCAGCAGCACACAGGGGGCGTTATTTGGTGAGCAGTTCTTC

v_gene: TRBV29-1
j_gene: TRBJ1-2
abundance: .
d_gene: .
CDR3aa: CSVEVRGNTF
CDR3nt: TGCAGCGTTGAAGTGCGTGGTAACACCTTC

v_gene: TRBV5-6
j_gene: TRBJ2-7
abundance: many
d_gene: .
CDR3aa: CASSFEGPYEQYF
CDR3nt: TGTGCCAGCAGCTTCGAAGGCCCCTACGAGCAGTACTTC

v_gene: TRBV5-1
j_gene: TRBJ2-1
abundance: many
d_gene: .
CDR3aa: CASSLEAEGWNEQFF
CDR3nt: TGCGCCAGCAGCTTGGAGGCGGAGGGCTGGAATGAGCAGTTCTTC

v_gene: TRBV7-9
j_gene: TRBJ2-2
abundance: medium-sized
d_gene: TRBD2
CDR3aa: CASSLGTSGNTGELFF
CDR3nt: TGTGCCAGCAGCCTAGGGACTAGCGGGAACACCGGGGAGCTGTTTTTT

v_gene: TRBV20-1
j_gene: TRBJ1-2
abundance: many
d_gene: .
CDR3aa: CSARDGFRPNGYTF
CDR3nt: TGCAGTGCTAGAGATGGATTCCGGCCCAATGGCTACACCTTC

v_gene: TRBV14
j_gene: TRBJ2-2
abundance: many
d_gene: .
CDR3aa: CASSLWTAGELFF
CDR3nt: TGTGCCAGCAGCCTATGGACGGCCGGGGAGCTGTTTTTT

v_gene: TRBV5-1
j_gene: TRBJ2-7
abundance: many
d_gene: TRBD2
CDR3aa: CASSPGLAGSGGYEQYF
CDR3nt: TGCGCCAGCAGCCCGGGACTAGCGGGATCAGGGGGCTACGAGCAGTACTTC

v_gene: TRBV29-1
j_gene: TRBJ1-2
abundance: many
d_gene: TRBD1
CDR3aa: CSVSTRGGNGYTF
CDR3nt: TGCAGCGTTTCAACAAGAGGGGGCAATGGCTACACCTTC

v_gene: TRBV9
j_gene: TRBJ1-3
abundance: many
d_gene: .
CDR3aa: CASSVESGSFGNTIYF
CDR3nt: TGTGCCAGCAGCGTAGAAAGCGGCAGCTTTGGAAACACCATATATTTT

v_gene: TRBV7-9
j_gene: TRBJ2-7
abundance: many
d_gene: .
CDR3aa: CASSIQGFEQYF
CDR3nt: TGTGCCAGCAGCATTCAGGGCTTCGAGCAGTACTTC

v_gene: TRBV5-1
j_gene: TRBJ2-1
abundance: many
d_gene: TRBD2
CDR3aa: CASSLTSGSYNEQFF
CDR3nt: TGCGCCAGCAGCTTGACTAGCGGGTCCTACAATGAGCAGTTCTTC

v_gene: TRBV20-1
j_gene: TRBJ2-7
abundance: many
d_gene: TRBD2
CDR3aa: CSAPTTTGTSGRGYEQYF
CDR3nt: TGCAGTGCTCCAACCACTACCGGGACTAGCGGGAGGGGCTACGAGCAGTACTTC

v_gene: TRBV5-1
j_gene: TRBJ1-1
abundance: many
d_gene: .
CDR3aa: CASSPAGYTEAFF
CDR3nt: TGCGCCAGCAGCCCGGCAGGGTACACTGAAGCTTTCTTT

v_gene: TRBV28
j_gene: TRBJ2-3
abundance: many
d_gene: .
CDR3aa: CASSINTDTQYF
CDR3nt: TGTGCCAGCAGTATTAACACAGATACGCAGTATTTT

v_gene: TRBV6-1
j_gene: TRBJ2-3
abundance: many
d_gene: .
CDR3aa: CASSPNTGPSTDTQYF
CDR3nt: TGTGCCAGCAGTCCAAACACCGGACCTAGCACAGATACGCAGTATTTT

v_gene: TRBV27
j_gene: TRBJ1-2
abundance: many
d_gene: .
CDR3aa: CASSLSGYNYGYTF
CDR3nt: TGTGCCAGCAGTTTATCCGGGTATAACTATGGCTACACCTTC

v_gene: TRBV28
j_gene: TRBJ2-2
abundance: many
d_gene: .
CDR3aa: CASSSSVGELFF
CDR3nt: TGTGCCAGCAGTAGCTCAGTCGGGGAGCTGTTTTTT

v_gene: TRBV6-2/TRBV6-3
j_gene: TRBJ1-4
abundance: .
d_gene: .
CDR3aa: CASSPGQTTNEKLFF
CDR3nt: TGTGCCAGCAGTCCCGGACAGACAACTAATGAAAAACTGTTTTTT

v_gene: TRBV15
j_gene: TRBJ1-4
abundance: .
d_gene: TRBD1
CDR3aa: CATSRDLRTGDATNEKLFF
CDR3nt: TGTGCCACAAGCAGAGATCTACGGACAGGGGACGCAACTAATGAAAAACTGTTTTTT

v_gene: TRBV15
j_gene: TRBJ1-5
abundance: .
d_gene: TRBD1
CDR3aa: CATQDRYSNQPQHF
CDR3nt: TGTGCCACCCAGGACAGGTATAGCAATCAGCCCCAGCATTTT

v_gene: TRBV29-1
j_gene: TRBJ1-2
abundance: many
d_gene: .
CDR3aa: CSVEERSQGIGYTF
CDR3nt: TGCAGCGTTGAAGAGAGGTCCCAGGGTATAGGCTACACCTTC

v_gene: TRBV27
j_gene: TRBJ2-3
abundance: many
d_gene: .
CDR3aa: CASSLIGGATYTDTQYF
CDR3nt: TGTGCCAGCAGTTTAATAGGAGGGGCCACCTACACAGATACGCAGTATTTT

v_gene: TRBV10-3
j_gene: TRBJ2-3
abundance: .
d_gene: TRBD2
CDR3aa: CATTLAGGGDTQYF
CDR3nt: TGTGCCACAACTCTAGCGGGAGGGGGAGATACGCAGTATTTT

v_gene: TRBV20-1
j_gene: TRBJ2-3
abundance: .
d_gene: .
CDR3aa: CSAGDTQYF
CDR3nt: TGCAGTGCTGGTGATACGCAGTATTTT